This T cell receptor beta chain was identified during a study of blood T cell repertoires in COVID-19. Study-level information: T cells, B-cell-depleted T cells, or PBMCs supplied cDNA or gDNA.

Patients from Seattle were sampled longitudinally, starting during active infection. V was pared by 4 bases and J by 0 bases, with 14 bases between. CDR3 length: 16 amino acids. Germline assignment: CDR1 SGDLS and CDR2 YYNGEE. Assay: immunoSEQ multiplex PCR; the TCRdb copy retains only in-frame clones and omits some. Found here are around 480,000 clones, around 88% of them singletons; the top ten hold over 10%. The sequence was obtained from a woman aged 50 to 65 with COVID-19, enrolled during active disease. The V gene is TRBV9, the J gene TRBJ2-1; D possibly corresponds to TRBD1 (5 bases). Sequencing was done on a sample of peripheral blood. CDR3 coding DNA: TGTGCCAGCAGCAAATCGACAGCCAGCTCCTACAATGAGCAGTTCTTC. This gives the protein CASSKSTASSYNEQFF.